These 5 T cell receptor beta chains originate from one sample sequenced in a study of blood T cell repertoires in COVID-19. Method: immunoSEQ multiplex PCR; TCRdb's copy keeps in-frame clones and lacks some. Counted here are around 39,000 clones, about 80% occurring once; the ten biggest clones make up roughly 14%. The sample comprised peripheral blood. Receptors were obtained from a woman in her seventies with acute or convalescent COVID-19.

The J gene is TRBJ1-2, the V gene TRBV27; TRBD1 aligns across 7 bases. From germline, CDR1 is MNHEY and CDR2 SMNVEV (reference sequence). The CDR3 has 15 amino acids. V was clipped by 0 bases and J by 7 bases; unmatched bases: 8. For the CDR3, the DNA is TGTGCCAGCAGTTTATCACCCGACAGGGTTAGTGGCTACACCTTC. This codes for CASSLSPDRVSGYTF.

The chain has TRBV9 and TRBJ2-1, with 14 bases that match TRBD2. The CDR3 length is 17 residues. The V segment lost 0 bases and the J segment 6 bases; nucleotides outside the gene matches: 5. The germline V gene has CDR1 SGDLS and CDR2 YYNGEE. CDR3 region: CASSVGLAGGPGNEQFF. The CDR3 coding sequence is TGTGCCAGCAGCGTAGGACTAGCGGGAGGGCCTGGCAATGAGCAGTTCTTC.

V usage is TRBV6-5 and J usage is TRBJ2-1; TRBD2 agrees at 13 bases. Germline-derived CDR1 and CDR2 are MNHEY and SVGAGI. The V and J ends lost 2 bases and 7 bases, in that order; junction bases with no gene match: 2. The CDR3 is 15 amino acids. CDR3: CASSYGLAGVNEQFF. The CDR3, as DNA: TGTGCCAGCAGTTACGGACTAGCGGGGGTTAATGAGCAGTTCTTC.

The chain uses TRBV6-2 or TRBV6-3 and TRBJ2-7, with TRBD2 matching over 10 bases. This CDR3 region has 19 residues. Trimming took 5 bases from V and 1 from J; bases not matched to a gene: 17. From germline, CDR1 is MNHEY and CDR2 SVGEGT. CDR3 loop: CASSPLRRLVAGGSYEQYF. CDR3 DNA sequence: TGTGCCAGCAGTCCCCTCCGACGACTGGTAGCGGGGGGTTCCTACGAGCAGTACTTC.

The V and J genes are TRBV7-2 and TRBJ2-5, with TRBD1 matching over 7 bases. Germline V gene sequence: CDR1 SGHTA, CDR2 FQGNSA. V lost 6 bases and J lost 3; bases outside the gene matches: 7. This CDR3 spans 14 amino acids. CDR3 residues: CASSNTGEKETQYF. The CDR3 DNA follows: TGTGCCAGCAGTAACACAGGGGAGAAAGAGACCCAGTACTTC.